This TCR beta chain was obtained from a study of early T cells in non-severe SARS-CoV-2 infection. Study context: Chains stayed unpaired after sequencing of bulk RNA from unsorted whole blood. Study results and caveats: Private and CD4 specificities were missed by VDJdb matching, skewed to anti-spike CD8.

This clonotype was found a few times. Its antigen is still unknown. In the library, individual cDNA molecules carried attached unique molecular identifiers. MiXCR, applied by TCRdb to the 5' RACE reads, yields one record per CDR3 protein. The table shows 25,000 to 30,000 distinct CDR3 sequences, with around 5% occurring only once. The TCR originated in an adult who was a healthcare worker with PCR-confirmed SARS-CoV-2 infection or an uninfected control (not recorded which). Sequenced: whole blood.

The CDR3 is CSARPGTGIRETQYF. For the CDR3, the DNA is TGCAGTGCTAGACCCGGAACCGGCATACGGGAGACCCAGTACTTC. V usage is TRBV20-1 and J usage is TRBJ2-5; D remains ambiguous. The CDR3 spans 15 residues. CDR1 and CDR2 from the germline V gene are DFQATT and SNEGSKA (reference sequence). Trimming pared 2 bases from V and 5 bases from J, leaving 18 bases between.